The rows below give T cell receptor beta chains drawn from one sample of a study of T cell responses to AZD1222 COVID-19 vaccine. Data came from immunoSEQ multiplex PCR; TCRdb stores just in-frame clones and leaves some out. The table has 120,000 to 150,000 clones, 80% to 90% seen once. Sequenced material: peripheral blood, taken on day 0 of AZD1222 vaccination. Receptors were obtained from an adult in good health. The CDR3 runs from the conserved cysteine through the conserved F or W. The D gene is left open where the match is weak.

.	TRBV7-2	CASSTTNSPLHF
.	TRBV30	CAWTLLLGDTQYF
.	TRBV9	CASSVEGAAYSGNTIYF
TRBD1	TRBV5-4	CASSSGQGNTEAFF
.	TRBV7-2	CASSRSRVQGYTF
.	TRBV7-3	CASSSGPNREQFF
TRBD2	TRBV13	CASSRTSGRTNEQFF
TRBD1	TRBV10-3	CAIDRGNGELFF
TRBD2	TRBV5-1	CASTRSGSKFDEQFF
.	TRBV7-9	CASSLDHGYTF
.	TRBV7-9	CASSPTRESSKNEQFF
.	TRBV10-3	CAISDAAWNTEAFF
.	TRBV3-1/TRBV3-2	CASSPLPSSYEQYF
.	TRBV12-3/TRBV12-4	CASSLLGVSAFF
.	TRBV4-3	CASSQDPVSGAQSSYNEQFF
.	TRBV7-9	CASSLTENTGELFF
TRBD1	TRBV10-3	CAITRTGGYEQYF
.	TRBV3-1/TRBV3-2	CASSQGTDTDTQYF
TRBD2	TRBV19	CASSPGLAGSTDTQYF
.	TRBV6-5	CASSYLPGAVGYTF
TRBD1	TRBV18	CASSDRQGGLYGYTF
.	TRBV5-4	CASSLARARYGYTF
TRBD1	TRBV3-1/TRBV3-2	CASSQDAGQGASYEQYF
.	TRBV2	CASSEGDSWNEQFF
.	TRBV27	CASSLSLGAGYTF
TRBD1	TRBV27	CASRTDRDGHGIQYF
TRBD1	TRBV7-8	CASSFHPLGDRGPGYTF
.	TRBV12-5	CASGLGRGIYDTGELFF
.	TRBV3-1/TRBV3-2	CASRSSRETQYF
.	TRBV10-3	CAISETPTGNYGYTF
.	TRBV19	CASERLNTGELFF
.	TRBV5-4	CASSFTGTEAFF
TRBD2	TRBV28	CASSLGGGTSGRWGETQYF
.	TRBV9	CASSVIPDTGELFF
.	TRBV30	CAWSVTGVETQYF
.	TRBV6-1	CASSELNTGELFF
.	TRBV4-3	CASSQDRRQGMGYTF
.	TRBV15	CATSREGDGGSYEQYF
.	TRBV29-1	CSVEDGAGGGGYTF
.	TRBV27	CASSASPSGAEAFF
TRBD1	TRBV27	CASSQWGQGNYGYTF
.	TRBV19	CASIVTAGSYGYTF
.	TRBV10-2	CATGLQGNEKLFF
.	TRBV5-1	CASSPAPLLSNEQFF
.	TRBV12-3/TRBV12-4	CASRVVGSPLHF
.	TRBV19	CATLTLSGNTIYF
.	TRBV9	CASSVDTQETQYF
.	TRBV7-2	CASSLRFGLSGTDTQYF
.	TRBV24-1	CATSDSGETQYF
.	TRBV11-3	CASSLGEKYEQYF
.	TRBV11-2	CASTLGSSGNTIYF
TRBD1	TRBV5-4	CASSPDRGYGYTF